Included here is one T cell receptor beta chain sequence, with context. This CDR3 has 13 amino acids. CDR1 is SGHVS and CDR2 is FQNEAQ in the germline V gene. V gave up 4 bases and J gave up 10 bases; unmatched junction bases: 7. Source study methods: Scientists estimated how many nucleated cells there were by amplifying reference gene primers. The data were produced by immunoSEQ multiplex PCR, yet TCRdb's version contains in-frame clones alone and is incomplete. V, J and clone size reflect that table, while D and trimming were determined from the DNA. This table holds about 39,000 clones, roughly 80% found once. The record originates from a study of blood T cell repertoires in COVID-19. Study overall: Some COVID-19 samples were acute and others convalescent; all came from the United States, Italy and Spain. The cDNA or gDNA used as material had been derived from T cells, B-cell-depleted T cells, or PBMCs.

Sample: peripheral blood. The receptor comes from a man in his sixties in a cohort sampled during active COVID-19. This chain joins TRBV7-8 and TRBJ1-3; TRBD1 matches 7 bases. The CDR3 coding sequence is TGTGCCAGCAGCTCCGGACAGGCACGGACCATATATTTT. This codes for CASSSGQARTIYF.